A single sample gave rise to the 21 T cell receptor beta chains below, sequenced in a study of CXCR3-negative and CXCR3-positive naive CD8 T cells. The method, 5' RACE with UMI labels, was used to prepare the TRB cDNA libraries. TCRdb reprocessed the 5' RACE reads, keeping one entry per CDR3 protein, no DNA. Recorded here are tens of thousands of distinct CDR3 sequences; the top ten clones represent about 1.4%. Sequenced material: naive CXCR3- CD8+ T cells from blood. Described subset: CD45RO-CCR7+CD27+CD95- naive CD8+ T cells lacking CXCR3 (TNR3-). The receptors were sampled from a human donor in good health. Some clones in this sample may be carry-over from other donors' samples.

The rearrangement uses TRBV27 and TRBJ1-4. Germline V gene lookup returns CDR1 MNHEY and CDR2 SMNVEV (reference sequence). The CDR3 spans 14 residues. CDR3 in amino acids: CASSLGGTNEKLFF.

The V gene is TRBV19, the J gene TRBJ2-7; with no DNA, the TCRdb D assignment of TRBD1 cannot be verified. CDR3 size: 15 residues. Germline V gene lookup returns CDR1 LNHDA and CDR2 SQIVND (reference sequence). The CDR3: CASSIGGRSMNEQYF.

J is TRBJ2-3 and V is TRBV2; the D call of TRBD2 rests on TCRdb alone, since no DNA is present to check it. Germline assignment: CDR1 SNHLY and CDR2 FYNNEI. This CDR3 contains 13 residues. This chain's CDR3 is CAGGGRLTDTQYF.

The chain employs TRBV4-3 and TRBJ1-5. Germline V gene data show CDR1 as LGHNA and CDR2 as YSLEER. The CDR3 has 16 residues. The CDR3 loop reads CASSQDHPDGNQPQHF.

This sequence joins TRBV29-1 and TRBJ1-2; there is no DNA to check the TCRdb D call of TRBD1. CDR3 length: 13 amino acids. CDR1 and CDR2 (germline): SQVTM, ANQGSEA. This CDR3 reads CSVESTESYGYTF.

The rearrangement links TRBV28 to TRBJ2-1; TCRdb gives TRBD2 as the D gene, but with no DNA this cannot be confirmed. The CDR3 length is 16 residues. Germline values: CDR1 MDHEN, CDR2 SYDVKM. The chain's CDR3 is CASSPRGEHGYNEQFF.

The chain uses TRBV6-5 and TRBJ2-2. CDR3 length: 14 residues. Germline CDR1 reads MNHEY; CDR2 reads SVGAGI. CDR3 region: CASSYSRYPGELFF.

V is TRBV7-6 and J is TRBJ1-2; checking the TCRdb D call of TRBD1 is not possible without DNA. This CDR3 has 14 residues. Germline V gene sequence: CDR1 SGHVS, CDR2 FNYEAQ. CDR3 in amino acids: CASSTLGGHNGYTF.

The chain combines TRBV10-1 with TRBJ1-6; TCRdb lists TRBD1, though no DNA is available to test this call. The germline gives CDR1 WNHNN, CDR2 SYGVQD (reference sequence). The CDR3 consists of 16 residues. The CDR3 here is CASRSSWDRKNSPLHF.

The chain couples TRBV29-1 to TRBJ1-5; TCRdb returns TRBD1, unconfirmable since there is no DNA. The CDR3 is 14 residues long. Germline V gene data show CDR1 as SQVTM and CDR2 as ANQGSEA. CDR3: CSVRGTGGKQPQHF.

V usage is TRBV21-1 and J usage is TRBJ2-5; TCRdb returns TRBD1, unconfirmable since there is no DNA. TRBV21-1 is annotated as a pseudogene. The CDR3 totals 18 residues. The CDR3 spells CASSKDDPPSRGQETQYF.

The genes are TRBV6-1 and TRBJ1-4; the D call of TRBD1 rests on TCRdb alone, since no DNA is present to check it. The CDR3 extends over 15 amino acids. Germline V gives CDR1 MNHNS, CDR2 SASEGT. The CDR3 region is CASSEGGQVDEKLFF.

V and J are TRBV29-1 and TRBJ1-2; absent DNA, TCRdb's TRBD1 call cannot be checked. CDR1 SQVTM and CDR2 ANQGSEA come from the germline V gene. The length of the CDR3 is 13 residues. Here the CDR3 reads CSAGGGADYGYTF.

The chain employs TRBV2 and TRBJ1-1; TCRdb calls TRBD1, which cannot be checked without DNA. This CDR3 has 14 amino acids. CDR1 is SNHLY, CDR2 FYNNEI, per germline. CDR3 protein: CASSTQGDWTEAFF.

The chain carries TRBV18 and TRBJ1-2. The CDR3 sequence is 16 residues long. In germline, CDR1 is KGHSH, CDR2 LQKENI. The chain's CDR3 is CASSPPTGFRTYGYTF.

The chain has TRBV6-6 and TRBJ1-1. Germline V lookup: CDR1 MNHNY, CDR2 SVGAGI (reference sequence). The CDR3 contains 13 residues. The chain's CDR3 is CASSPRGNTEAFF.

The chain couples TRBV20-1 to TRBJ2-1; TCRdb returns TRBD2, unconfirmable since there is no DNA. Germline V gives CDR1 DFQATT, CDR2 SNEGSKA (reference sequence). The CDR3 consists of 15 residues. CDR3 sequence: CSALPRLALYNEQFF.

The chain has TRBV25-1 and TRBJ2-5; TCRdb picks TRBD2, but there is no DNA to check that call. CDR3 length: 16 residues. Germline loops: CDR1 MGHDK, CDR2 SYGVNS. CDR3 residues: CASTRTSGGSQETQYF.

This chain joins TRBV27 and TRBJ2-2. The CDR3 sequence is 11 residues long. CDR1 and CDR2 (germline): MNHEY, SMNVEV (reference sequence). The CDR3 loop is CASSSRGELFF.

The chain links TRBV29-1 to TRBJ2-1; the D call from TCRdb, TRBD1, cannot be confirmed without DNA. The CDR3 covers 13 residues. CDR1 is SQVTM, CDR2 ANQGSEA, per germline. This CDR3 is CSVSGTGYNEQFF.

The chain uses TRBV7-6 and TRBJ1-2; checking the TCRdb D call of TRBD1 is not possible without DNA. Per the germline V gene, CDR1 is SGHVS and CDR2 is FNYEAQ. The CDR3 loop spans 13 amino acids. CDR3 sequence: CASSAGQYYGYTF.